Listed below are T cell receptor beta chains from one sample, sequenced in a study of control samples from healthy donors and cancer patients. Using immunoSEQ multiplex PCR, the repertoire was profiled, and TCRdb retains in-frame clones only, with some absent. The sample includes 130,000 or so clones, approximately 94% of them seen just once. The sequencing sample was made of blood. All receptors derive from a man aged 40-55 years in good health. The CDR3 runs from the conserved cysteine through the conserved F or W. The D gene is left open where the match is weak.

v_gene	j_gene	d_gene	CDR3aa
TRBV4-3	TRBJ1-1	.	CASSQTGLMNTEAFF
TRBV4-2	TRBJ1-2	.	CASQQGSYGYTF
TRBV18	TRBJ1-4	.	CASSSGSNEKLFF
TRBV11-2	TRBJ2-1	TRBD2	CASSLGAGGTNEQFF
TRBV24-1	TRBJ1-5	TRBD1	CATSASTGANQPQHF
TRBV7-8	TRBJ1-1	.	CASRKTGGSYTEAFF
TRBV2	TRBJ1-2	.	CASSEPDRHYGYTF
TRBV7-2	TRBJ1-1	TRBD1	CASSLVGTGAENTEAFF
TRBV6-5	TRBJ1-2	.	CASTASWDYGYTF
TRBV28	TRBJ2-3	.	CASSLATLTDTQYF
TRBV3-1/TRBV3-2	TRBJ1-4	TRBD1	CASSAGQVRDEKLFF
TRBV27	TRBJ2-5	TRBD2	CASSGLAGETQYF
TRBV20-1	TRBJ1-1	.	CSAAGNTEAFF
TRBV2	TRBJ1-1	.	CASGTLYYTEAFF
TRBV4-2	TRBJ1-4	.	CASSQAQGRGGKLFF
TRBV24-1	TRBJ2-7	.	CATSEQGSSYEQYF
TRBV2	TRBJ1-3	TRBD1	CASGREQDRLNTIYF
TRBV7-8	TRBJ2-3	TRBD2	CASCGGSQSLADTQYF
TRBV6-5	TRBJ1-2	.	CASSNRDGPLNGYTF
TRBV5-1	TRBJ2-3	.	CASIRDPSTDTQYF
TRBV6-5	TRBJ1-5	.	CASRYQGNQPQHF
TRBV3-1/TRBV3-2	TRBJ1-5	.	CASSQVTRGKYNQPQHF
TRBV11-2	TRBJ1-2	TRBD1	CASSPDRAPTF
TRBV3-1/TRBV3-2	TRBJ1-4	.	CASSQEGGGEKLFF
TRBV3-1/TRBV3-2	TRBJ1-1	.	CASTRQGLNTEAFF
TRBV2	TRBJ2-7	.	CASSERYEQYF
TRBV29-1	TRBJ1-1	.	CSVVTHHKDTEAFF
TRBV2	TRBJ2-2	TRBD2	CASGLAGANTGELFF
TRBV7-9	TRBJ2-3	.	CASSLGTGSSDTQYF
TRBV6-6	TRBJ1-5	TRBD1	CASSYSSGTANQPQHF
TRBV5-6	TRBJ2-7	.	CASSLAGPSYEQYF
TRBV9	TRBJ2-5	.	CASSARTRQGGETQYF
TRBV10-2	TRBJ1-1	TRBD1	CASRTAGTVNTEAFF
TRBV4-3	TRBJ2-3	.	CASSQARVASTDTQYF
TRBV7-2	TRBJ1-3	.	CASSQGGFLSGNTIYF
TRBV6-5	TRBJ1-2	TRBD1	CASSPTGAYGYTF
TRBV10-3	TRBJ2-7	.	CAISVEGANEQYF
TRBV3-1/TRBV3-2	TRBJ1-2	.	CASSQAGRDYGYTF
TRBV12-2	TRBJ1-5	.	CASRLARSTSNQPQHF
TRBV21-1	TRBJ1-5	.	CASSPREGHQPQHF
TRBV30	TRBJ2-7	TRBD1	CAWRIQGGHEQYF
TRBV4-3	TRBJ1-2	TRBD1	CASSHDRTGHGYTF
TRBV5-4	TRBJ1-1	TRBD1	CASSLKTGGLHAEAFF
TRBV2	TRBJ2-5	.	CASGTGTQYF
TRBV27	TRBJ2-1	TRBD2	CASSDGLAGVNEQFF
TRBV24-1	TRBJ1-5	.	CATSQGSNQPQHF